There are many counts of the clone carrying this T cell receptor beta chain. Its antigen is as yet unknown. Two oligonucleotides, mixed equimolar, formed the beta constant-region primer covering TRBC1 and TRBC2. Ligated cDNA was amplified by four rounds of PCR with nested alpha and beta constant-region primers and SP2. TCRdb re-analysed the UMI-ligation and nested PCR reads in MiXCR, keeping a single row per CDR3 protein. Among approximately 80,000 distinct CDR3 sequences, roughly 9.3% were seen once, and the ten largest hold 1.2%. The data originate from a study of naive and memory T cell subsets. V shed 1 base and J 0 bases; nucleotides not matched to a gene: 2. From germline, CDR1 is DFQATT and CDR2 SNEGSKA (reference sequence). CDR3 length: 14 amino acids. Separate alpha and beta amplification began at the second PCR step. Study observations and caveats: A clonotype means one alpha or beta sequence, not an alpha/beta pair. Naive and memory repertoire findings lacked a ground truth for validation.

This receptor was identified in a human donor in good health. The sample was naive CD8+ T cells from blood. This sequence joins TRBV20-1 and TRBJ2-7; 8 nucleotides match TRBD1. The CDR3 DNA reads as TGCAGTGCTAGAGGGACAGGGCTCTCCTACGAGCAGTACTTC. Its translation is CSARGTGLSYEQYF.